The 4 T cell receptor beta chains in this list originate from one sample, sequenced in a study of identical twins. In TCRdb, the 5' RACE reads were re-called with MiXCR into one record per CDR3 protein. The sample lists over 500,000 distinct CDR3 sequences, about 20% occurring once. The same specimen was also included in a second study, on T cells expressing NK-cell markers.

The sequenced sample consisted of CD4+ T cells sorted from blood. These receptors all stem from a woman under 30 in good health.

The rearrangement joins TRBV13 to TRBJ2-7, with 7 bases that match TRBD1. Trimming cost V 4 bases and J 0 bases; bases outside gene matches: 3. The germline CDR1 and CDR2 sequences are PRHDT and FYEKMQ (reference sequence). The CDR3 runs 14 residues. CDR3 protein: CASSWGQHSYEQYF. Written as DNA, the CDR3 is TGTGCCAGCAGCTGGGGACAGCACTCCTACGAGCAGTACTTC.

This chain joins TRBV5-6 and TRBJ2-6; 8 bases match TRBD1. The CDR3 spans 16 residues. V gave up 4 bases and J gave up 2 bases; unmatched junction bases: 5. Germline lookup yields CDR1 SGHDT and CDR2 YYEEEE. This CDR3 reads CASSRTGLAGANVLTF. The CDR3 region has the DNA TGTGCCAGCAGCCGGACAGGGCTGGCTGGGGCCAACGTCCTGACTTTC.

This clonotype has a single count. J is TRBJ2-7 and V is TRBV18, with D tentatively TRBD1 (6 bases). The CDR3 consists of 14 residues. The germline CDR1 and CDR2 sequences are KGHSH and LQKENI. V lost 2 bases and J lost 3, with 11 bases in between. The CDR3 region is CASSPSQGRYEQYF. CDR3 DNA sequence: TGTGCCAGCTCACCATCCCAGGGGCGCTACGAGCAGTACTTC. Together with reference TRBV18 and TRBJ2-7, the CDR3 gives the full variable domain: NAGVMQNPRHLVRRRGQEARLRCSPMKGHSHVYWYRQLPEEGLKFMVYLQKENIIDESGMPKERFSAEFPKEGPSILRIQQVVRGDSAAYFCASSPSQGRYEQYFGPGTRLTVT.

The rearrangement links TRBV20-1 to TRBJ2-5, with no clear D. Trimming removed 4 bases at V and 2 bases at J, with 11 bases between. Germline V gene data show CDR1 as DFQATT and CDR2 as SNEGSKA (reference sequence). The CDR3 has 13 amino acids. CDR3 sequence: CSATTDQQETQYF. The DNA of the CDR3 is TGCAGTGCTACAACAGATCAACAAGAGACCCAGTACTTC.